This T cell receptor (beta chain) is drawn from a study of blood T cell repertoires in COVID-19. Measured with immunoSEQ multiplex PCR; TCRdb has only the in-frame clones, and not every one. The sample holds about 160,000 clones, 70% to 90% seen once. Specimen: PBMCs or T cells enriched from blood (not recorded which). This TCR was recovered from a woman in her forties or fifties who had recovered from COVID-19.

The CDR3 region has the DNA TGTGCCAGCAGTACCCCCCCTTCGACAGGGTTCTCCCAGCCCCAGCATTTT. Its translation: CASSTPPSTGFSQPQHF. The genes are TRBV6-2 or TRBV6-3 and TRBJ1-5; 7 bases map to TRBD1. Germline V gene lookup returns CDR1 MNHEY and CDR2 SVGEGT. V lost 5 bases to trimming and J lost 7 bases; unmatched junction nucleotides: 17. CDR3 length: 17 residues.